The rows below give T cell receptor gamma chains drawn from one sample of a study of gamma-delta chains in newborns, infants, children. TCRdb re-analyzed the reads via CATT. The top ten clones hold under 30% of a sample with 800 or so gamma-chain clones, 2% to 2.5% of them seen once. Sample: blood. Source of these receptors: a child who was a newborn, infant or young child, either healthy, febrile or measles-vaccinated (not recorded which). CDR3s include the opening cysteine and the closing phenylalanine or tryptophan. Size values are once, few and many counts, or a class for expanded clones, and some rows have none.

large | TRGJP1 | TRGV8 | CATWNSSTGWFKIF
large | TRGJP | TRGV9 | CALWDLQELGKKIKVF
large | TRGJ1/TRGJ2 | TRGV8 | CATWDRQHYKKLF
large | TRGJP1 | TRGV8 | CATWDLGWFKIF
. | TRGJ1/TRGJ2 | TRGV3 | CTTWDTLLNYYKKLF
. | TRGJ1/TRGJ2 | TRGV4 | CATWDGLYKELF
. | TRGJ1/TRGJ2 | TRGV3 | CATWDRPGGFYNKKLF
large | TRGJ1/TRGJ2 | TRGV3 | CATWDRRGKLF
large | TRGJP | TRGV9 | CALWQELGKKIKVF
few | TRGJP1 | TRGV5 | CATWDRLTTGWFKIF
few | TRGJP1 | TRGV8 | CATWDRTTGWFKIF
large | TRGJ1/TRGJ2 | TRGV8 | CATWDKDYKKLF
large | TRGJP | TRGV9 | CALWEVYLGKKIKVF
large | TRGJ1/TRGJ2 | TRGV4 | CATWDGQYYKKLF
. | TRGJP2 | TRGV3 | CATWDRRDWIKTF
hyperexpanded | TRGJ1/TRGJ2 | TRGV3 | CATWDRPWYYKKLF
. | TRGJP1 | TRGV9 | CALWRCNTGWFKIF
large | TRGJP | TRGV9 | CALWEVHLKLGKKIKVF
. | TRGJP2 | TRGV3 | CATWGYSSDWIKTF
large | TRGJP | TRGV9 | CALWEVGRELGKKIKVF